Following are 28 T cell receptor beta chains from one sample sequenced in a study of blood T cell repertoires in COVID-19. The method was immunoSEQ multiplex PCR; TCRdb's version includes in-frame clones alone and lacks a portion of them. The data hold fewer than 200,000 clones, with over 60% observed a single time. Sequenced material: peripheral blood. The source is a man aged 55 to 69 with acute or convalescent COVID-19.

V is TRBV21-1 and J is TRBJ1-3. TRBV21-1 is annotated as a pseudogene. This CDR3 is 19 amino acids long. Here the CDR3 reads CASSSTTRVDGGYGNTIYF. CDR3 sequence (DNA): TGTGCCAGCAGCTCGACCACGAGGGTTGACGGGGGATATGGAAACACCATATATTTT.

The J gene is TRBJ2-2, the V gene TRBV3-1 (or the pseudogene TRBV3-2); 10 bases align to TRBD1. This CDR3 is built from 15 residues. Unmatched junction bases numbered 8, after V lost 5 bases and J lost 8 bases. Germline assignment: CDR1 LGHDT and CDR2 YNNKEL (reference sequence). In DNA, the CDR3 is TGTGCCAGCAGCACCCGGACAGGGGGATCAGGGGAGCTGTTTTTT. Translation gives CASSTRTGGSGELFF.

The V and J genes are TRBV19 and TRBJ2-7; the D gene is possibly TRBD2 (6 bases). V was trimmed by 4 bases and J by 5 bases, leaving 12 bases between them. The CDR3 length is 13 residues. Per germline, CDR1 LNHDA and CDR2 SQIVND (reference sequence). The CDR3: CASSTVGGHEQYF. CDR3 sequence (DNA): TGTGCCAGTAGTACCGTGGGGGGACACGAGCAGTACTTC.

This chain links TRBV7-9 with TRBJ2-7; possibly TRBD1 for D (5 bases). Looked up from germline, CDR1 is SEHNR and CDR2 is FQNEAQ (reference sequence). The length of the CDR3 is 13 residues. Trimming shortened V by 0 bases and J by 2 bases, and 5 bases separated the two germline ends. Here the CDR3 DNA reads TGTGCCAGCAGCTTAGCAGGGGCCTACGAGCAGTACTTC. Translation: CASSLAGAYEQYF.

The V call is TRBV12-3 or TRBV12-4, the J call TRBJ1-5, with D unresolved. Trimming cost V 6 bases and J 5 bases, with 8 bases left between them. The CDR3 is made up of 12 amino acids. CDR3 in DNA: TGTGCCAGCAGCCCCCCCGATCAGCCCCAGCATTTT. Translation: CASSPPDQPQHF.

This clone appeared a few times. The genes are TRBV19 and TRBJ2-5; 8 bases fit TRBD1. With 1 base clipped from V and 5 bases from J, the junction kept 9 bases outside the gene matches. The CDR3 loop spans 16 amino acids. CDR1 is LNHDA and CDR2 is SQIVND in the germline V gene (reference sequence). CDR3 region: CASSIGGTGRRETQYF. CDR3 nucleotides: TGTGCCAGTAGTATAGGGGGGACAGGTCGGAGGGAGACCCAGTACTTC.

This clone has just one count. The rearrangement uses TRBV7-3 and TRBJ2-3; TRBD2 matches 10 bases. The junction had 5 bases not matched to a gene; V was cut back by 5 bases and J by 6 bases. Per the germline V gene, CDR1 is SGHTA and CDR2 is FQGTGA. The CDR3 sequence is 14 residues long. The CDR3 DNA reads TGTGCCAGCAGCCCGGGACTAGCGACCGATACGCAGTATTTT. Translation: CASSPGLATDTQYF. The full variable domain, its missing parts supplied by reference TRBV7-3 and TRBJ2-3, is GAGVSQTPSNKVTEKGKYVELRCDPISGHTALYWYRQSLGQGPEFLIYFQGTGAADDSGLPNDRFFAVRPEGSVSTLKIQRTERGDSAVYLCASSPGLATDTQYFGPGTRLTVL.

V and J are TRBV28 and TRBJ2-7, with a possible D match to TRBD1 (5 bases). Per the germline V gene, CDR1 is MDHEN and CDR2 is SYDVKM. The V end was cut by 6 bases, the J end by 5 bases, with 11 bases between. This CDR3 region has 12 residues. CDR3 sequence reads: CASRSGNHEQYF. CDR3 nucleotide sequence: TGTGCCAGCAGATCAGGGAACCACGAGCAGTACTTC.

The rearrangement links TRBV3-1 (or the pseudogene TRBV3-2) to TRBJ2-7; weak D call: TRBD2 (5 bases). The V end lost 5 bases, the J end lost 5 bases, and 13 bases lay between the germline ends. CDR1 LGHDT and CDR2 YNNKEL come from the germline V gene (reference sequence). The CDR3 length is 13 residues. This CDR3 is CASSGQRRHEQYF. The CDR3 coding sequence is TGTGCCAGCAGCGGGCAGAGGAGGCACGAGCAGTACTTC.

The sample holds a few counts of this clone. The chain combines TRBV7-2 with TRBJ1-1; possible D gene TRBD1, 6 bases. Trimming removed 4 bases from V and 11 bases from J, with 17 bases in between. The length of the CDR3 is 13 residues. Germline CDR1 SGHTA, CDR2 FQGNSA. The CDR3, as DNA: TGTGCCAGCAGCTGGGGGGGCCTTTCAGTGGCTTTCTTT. Protein sequence: CASSWGGLSVAFF.

DNA of the CDR3: TGTGCCAGCTCACCCGGAGGGGTGAAGACCGGGGAGCTGTTTTTT. The encoded protein is CASSPGGVKTGELFF. The rearrangement uses TRBV18 and TRBJ2-2, with D possibly TRBD2 on 6 matching bases. The CDR3 extends over 15 amino acids. The germline gives CDR1 KGHSH, CDR2 LQKENI. V lost 3 bases and J 5 bases, leaving 13 bases between the germline ends.

V is TRBV19 and J is TRBJ1-5; D is uncertain. V lost 4 bases, J lost 6 bases, and 10 bases lay in between. This CDR3 has 13 amino acids. Germline assignment: CDR1 LNHDA and CDR2 SQIVND (reference sequence). This CDR3 reads CASSTRSLQPQHF. CDR3 coding DNA: TGTGCCAGTAGTACCCGGTCCCTTCAGCCCCAGCATTTT. The full variable domain, its missing parts supplied by reference TRBV19 and TRBJ1-5, is DGGITQSPKYLFRKEGQNVTLSCEQNLNHDAMYWYRQDPGQGLRLIYYSQIVNDFQKGDIAEGYSVSREKKESFPLTVTSAQKNPTAFYLCASSTRSLQPQHFGDGTRLSIL.

This chain links TRBV2 with TRBJ1-2, with 9 bases aligning to TRBD1. Germline V gene sequence: CDR1 SNHLY, CDR2 FYNNEI. Germline trimming cut 6 bases from V and 0 bases from J; bases unmatched to any gene: 8. The CDR3 has 16 residues. In DNA, the CDR3 is TGTGCCAGCAGCAAGGGACAGGGCAGGTCTAACTATGGCTACACCTTC. It translates to CASSKGQGRSNYGYTF.

The rearrangement uses TRBV6-5 and TRBJ1-3; 7 bases match TRBD1. CDR1 and CDR2 from the germline V gene are MNHEY and SVGAGI. This CDR3 has 15 amino acids. Trimming removed 6 bases from V and 1 base from J; junction bases left unmatched: 6. The CDR3 DNA sequence: TGTGCCAGCAGGCGACAGGGTTTATCTGGAAACACCATATATTTT. Protein sequence: CASRRQGLSGNTIYF.

V gene TRBV9 combines with J gene TRBJ1-3; 9 nucleotides align to TRBD1. J lost 6 bases, V lost 3 bases, and 7 bases had no gene match. The CDR3 is 15 residues long. Germline values: CDR1 SGDLS, CDR2 YYNGEE. CDR3 in amino acids: CASSGGQGLENTIYF. The CDR3 DNA reads TGTGCCAGCAGCGGAGGACAGGGGCTTGAAAACACCATATATTTT.

The chain joins TRBV7-3 to TRBJ2-3, with D perhaps TRBD1 (6 bases). Trimming took off 5 bases at V and 6 bases at J, with 12 bases between the two ends. Germline assignment: CDR1 SGHTA and CDR2 FQGTGA. The CDR3 length is 13 residues. The CDR3 here is CASSRGGGDTQYF. The CDR3 nucleotides are TGTGCCAGCAGCCGTGGGGGCGGGGATACGCAGTATTTT.

A word on this clone: Distinct nucleotide sequences in the sample also encode this CDR3. CDR3 loop: CASSQGGVGIKQPQHF. CDR3 coding DNA: TGTGCCAGCAGCCAAGGGGGGGTAGGTATCAAGCAGCCCCAGCATTTT. J is TRBJ1-5 and V is TRBV3-1 (or the pseudogene TRBV3-2), with a possible D match to TRBD1 (5 bases). CDR3 length: 16 residues. Germline CDR1 is LGHDT and CDR2 is YNNKEL (reference sequence). The germline V and J ends were trimmed by 1 base and 7 bases, with 17 bases remaining between them.

This clone has at least ten counts. The rearrangement uses TRBV5-1 and TRBJ1-1; D may be TRBD1 (5 bases). The CDR3 runs 13 residues. Germline values: CDR1 SGHRS, CDR2 YFSETQ. Trimming removed 0 bases at V and 7 bases at J, with 10 bases between. CDR3 amino acids: CASSLGQMGEAFF. In DNA, the CDR3 is TGCGCCAGCAGCTTGGGACAGATGGGTGAAGCTTTCTTT.

Only one count was recorded for this clone. This chain uses TRBV5-5 with TRBJ2-2, with D perhaps matching TRBD1 (6 bases). Per germline, CDR1 SGHKS and CDR2 YYEKEE (reference sequence). Trimming shortened V by 0 bases and J by 4 bases, and 7 bases separated the two germline ends. This CDR3 has 14 amino acids. The CDR3 loop reads CASSLGQVTGELFF. The CDR3 bases are TGTGCCAGCAGCTTGGGACAGGTCACCGGGGAGCTGTTTTTT.

The chain combines TRBV4-3 with TRBJ2-1, with 7 bases fitting TRBD1. Trimming removed 0 bases from V and 6 bases from J; junction bases left unmatched: 5. This CDR3 has 15 amino acids. Germline loops: CDR1 LGHNA, CDR2 YSLEER. CDR3 in DNA: TGCGCCAGCAGCCAAGATAGGGGGCTTTCCAATGAGCAGTTCTTC. Translated: CASSQDRGLSNEQFF.

This chain joins TRBV6-5 and TRBJ1-1; TRBD1 aligns across 7 bases. CDR3 size: 13 residues. Trimming at V came to 2 bases and at J to 5 bases, leaving 2 bases not matched to a gene. CDR1 and CDR2 (germline): MNHEY, SVGAGI. In DNA form, the CDR3 reads TGTGCCAGCAGTTACGGGACAGAAACTGAAGCTTTCTTT. It codes for CASSYGTETEAFF.

This clone was picked up one time. The chain joins TRBV6-2 or TRBV6-3 to TRBJ1-1; D gene uncertain. The CDR3 has 16 residues. From germline, CDR1 is MNHEY and CDR2 SVGEGT. V was pared by 2 bases and J by 3 bases, with 16 bases between. This CDR3 is CASSYTRGTRYTEAFF. CDR3 DNA: TGTGCCAGCAGTTACACACGCGGCACCCGGTACACTGAAGCTTTCTTT.

The CDR3: CAAQLYEGHTGELFF. The CDR3 DNA sequence: TGTGCCGCCCAGTTATATGAGGGCCACACCGGGGAGCTGTTTTTT. The rearrangement links TRBV6-5 to TRBJ2-2; a possible D gene is TRBD2 (5 bases). CDR1 MNHEY and CDR2 SVGAGI come from the germline V gene. Trimming stripped 11 bases from V and 3 bases from J, with 19 bases between. The CDR3 totals 15 residues.

This chain's CDR3 is CASKEQRNTGELFF. DNA of the CDR3: TGTGCCAGCAAGGAACAGAGAAACACCGGGGAGCTGTTTTTT. This chain joins TRBV6-5 and TRBJ2-2, with D unclear. Trimming took 7 bases from V and 2 from J, leaving 11 bases between them. The CDR3 sequence is 14 residues long. Germline CDR1 MNHEY, CDR2 SVGAGI.

The chain uses TRBV6-5 and TRBJ1-3, with D tentatively TRBD1 (5 bases). CDR1 and CDR2 from the germline V gene are MNHEY and SVGAGI. The ends were cut back, 2 bases at V and 8 bases at J, with 13 bases in the middle. The CDR3 consists of 14 residues. DNA for the CDR3: TGTGCCAGCAGTTACGATTTCAGGGCCGACACCATATATTTT. Amino acids: CASSYDFRADTIYF.

CDR3 bases: TGTGCCACCAGCAGATACCGGACAGGGAGCGGCTCGGGCTACACCTTC. It specifies CATSRYRTGSGSGYTF. The V and J genes are TRBV15 and TRBJ1-2; 8 bases are a match to TRBD1. The V and J ends lost 2 bases and 8 bases, in that order; junction bases with no gene match: 13. The CDR3 totals 16 residues. Germline V gene lookup returns CDR1 LNHNV and CDR2 YYDKDF (reference sequence).

This clone was seen repeatedly, ten times or more. The chain joins TRBV10-2 to TRBJ2-7; perhaps TRBD2 as D (5 bases). This CDR3 spans 12 amino acids. The V gene's germline CDR1 is WSHSY and CDR2 SAAADI. Deletions cut 4 bases from V and 3 bases from J, with 7 bases between. The CDR3, as DNA: TGCGCCAGCAGTGTAGCGCACTACGAGCAGTACTTC. Protein sequence: CASSVAHYEQYF.

The V call is TRBV7-2, the J call TRBJ1-4; D is uncertain. The CDR3 spans 14 residues. CDR1 and CDR2 (germline): SGHTA, FQGNSA. The V and J ends lost 2 bases and 8 bases respectively, with 12 bases between them. The DNA of the CDR3 is TGTGCCAGCAGCTTAACTCTCAGGCGCGAAAAACTGTTTTTT. Amino acid sequence: CASSLTLRREKLFF.